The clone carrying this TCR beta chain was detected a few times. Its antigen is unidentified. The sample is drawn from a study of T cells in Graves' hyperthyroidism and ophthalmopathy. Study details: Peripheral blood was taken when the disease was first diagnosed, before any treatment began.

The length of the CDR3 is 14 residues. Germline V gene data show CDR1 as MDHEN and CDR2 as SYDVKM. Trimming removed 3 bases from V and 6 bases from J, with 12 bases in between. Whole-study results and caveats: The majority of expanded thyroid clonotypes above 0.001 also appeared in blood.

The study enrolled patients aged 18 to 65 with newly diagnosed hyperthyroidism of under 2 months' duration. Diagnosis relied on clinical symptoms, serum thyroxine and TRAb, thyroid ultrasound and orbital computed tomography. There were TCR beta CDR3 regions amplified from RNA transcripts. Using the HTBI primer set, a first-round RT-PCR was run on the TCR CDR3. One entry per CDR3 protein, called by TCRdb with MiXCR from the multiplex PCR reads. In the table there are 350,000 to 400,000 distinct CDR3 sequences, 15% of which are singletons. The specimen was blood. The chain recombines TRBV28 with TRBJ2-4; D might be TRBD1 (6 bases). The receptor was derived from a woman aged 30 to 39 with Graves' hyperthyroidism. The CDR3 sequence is CASSFQGSRNIQYF. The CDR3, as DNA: TGTGCCAGCAGTTTCCAGGGGAGTAGAAACATTCAGTACTTC.